Below, 6 T cell receptor beta chains from the same sample are listed, as sequenced in a study of Graves' ophthalmopathy and Graves' hyperthyroidism. RNA transcripts served as template for amplifying TCR beta CDR3 sequences. First-round RT-PCR relied on HTBI primers, and a second-round multiplex PCR came next. Each CDR3 protein gets one entry after TCRdb re-called the multiplex PCR reads with MiXCR. Among hundreds of thousands of distinct CDR3 sequences listed, 22% were seen once. Material for sequencing was peripheral blood. The receptor set was obtained from a woman between 18 and 29 years old with stable Graves' hyperthyroidism. Some clones in this sample may be carry-over from other donors' samples.

The rearrangement links TRBV12-5 to TRBJ2-2; 10 bases are shared with TRBD1. V trimming: 3 bases; J trimming: 5 bases; junction bases outside the gene matches: 6. This CDR3 is 16 amino acids long. Germline-derived CDR1 and CDR2 are LGHNT and FRNRAP. The CDR3 DNA reads as TGTGCTAGTGGTTTACCGGGACAGGGGTCGACCGGGGAGCTGTTTTTT. Its protein is CASGLPGQGSTGELFF. Using reference TRBV12-5 and TRBJ2-2 for the parts outside the CDR3, the full variable domain is DARVTQTPRHKVTEMGQEVTMRCQPILGHNTVFWYRQTMMQGLELLAYFRNRAPLDDSGMPKDRFSAEMPDATLATLKIQPSEPRDSAVYFCASGLPGQGSTGELFFGEGSRLTVL.

This clonotype has more than one count but fewer than ten. An end of the junction does not agree with germline; a read error may underlie this. The rearrangement joins TRBV3-1 to TRBJ2-7; TRBD2 matches 8 bases. The CDR3 is made up of 15 amino acids. The germline V gene encodes CDR1 LGHDT and CDR2 YNNKEL (reference sequence). CDR3 in DNA: TGTGCCAGCAGCCAAGCAGGACTAGCAGTATCCGAGCGGTACTTC. Its translation: CASSQAGLAVSERYF.

This clonotype was seen more than once but under ten times. The chain links TRBV7-9 to TRBJ2-5; 11 bases line up with TRBD1. V gave up 5 bases and J gave up 5 bases; unmatched junction bases: 4. The V gene's germline CDR1 is SEHNR and CDR2 FQNEAQ (reference sequence). The CDR3 spans 14 residues. CDR3 sequence: CASSPDRGLETQYF. CDR3 bases: TGTGCCAGCAGCCCGGACAGGGGGCTCGAGACCCAGTACTTC.

This clonotype occurred many times. The J gene is TRBJ1-1, the V gene TRBV6-9; 10 nucleotides match TRBD1. CDR1 is MNHGY and CDR2 is SVAAGI in the germline V gene. This CDR3 comprises 16 residues. The junction had 9 bases not matched to a gene; V was cut back by 4 bases and J by 4 bases. The CDR3 DNA is TGTGCCAGCAGTTCCCGGACAGGGGGTCCGGGCACTGAAGCTTTCTTT. This sequence encodes CASSSRTGGPGTEAFF.

In this sample, this clonotype turned up many times. The chain employs TRBV6-5 and TRBJ1-1; D is uncertain. Trimming shortened V by 0 bases and J by 1 base, and 9 bases separated the two germline ends. The CDR3 extends over 15 amino acids. Germline assignment: CDR1 MNHEY and CDR2 SVGAGI. CDR3 residues: CASSYSFGGNTEAFF. CDR3 DNA sequence: TGTGCCAGCAGTTACTCCTTTGGCGGGAACACTGAAGCTTTCTTT.

Note on this clonotype: Given a much more abundant clone one base away, this may be a read error. The CDR3 does not close with the conserved phenylalanine or tryptophan, likely indicating a read error. The chain links TRBV13 to TRBJ2-3; a weak D match, TRBD2 (5 bases). The CDR3 runs to 12 residues. Germline V gene lookup returns CDR1 PRHDT and CDR2 FYEKMQ (reference sequence). Trimming cost V 1 base and J 6 bases, with 5 bases left between them. The CDR3 loop is CASSLAGDTQYC. The CDR3 DNA reads TGTGCCAGCAGCTTAGCGGGGGATACGCAGTATTGT.